Each of the 2 T cell receptor beta chains below was sequenced from the same sample in a study of blood T cell repertoires in COVID-19. The protocol was immunoSEQ multiplex PCR, while the TCRdb copy is restricted to in-frame clones and leaves out a portion. Of 10,000 to 15,000 clones in the sample, about 88% were seen once. Sequenced: peripheral blood. These receptor sequences come from a human donor in a cohort sampled during active COVID-19.

The chain has TRBV24-1 and TRBJ2-1, with 8 positions matching TRBD1. V lost 4 bases, J lost 3 bases, and 7 bases stayed unmatched. Germline V CDR1 and CDR2: KGHDR, SFDVKD. The CDR3 contains 16 residues. CDR3 in amino acids: CATSERDRTVYNEQFF. The DNA of the CDR3 is TGTGCCACCAGTGAGCGGGACAGGACTGTCTACAATGAGCAGTTCTTC.

V and J are TRBV30 and TRBJ1-5, with D hard to call. This CDR3 has 13 residues. Germline V gene data show CDR1 as GTSNPN and CDR2 as SVGIG (reference sequence). V was cut by 5 bases and J by 1 base, with 9 bases left in between. The CDR3 reads CAWARESNQPQHF. The CDR3 coding sequence is TGTGCCTGGGCGAGGGAGAGCAATCAGCCCCAGCATTTT.